This T cell receptor beta chain stems from a study of blood T cell repertoires in COVID-19. Study context: From T cells, B-cell-depleted T cells, or PBMCs came the material, which was cDNA or gDNA.

The CDR3 runs to 15 residues. The germline CDR1 and CDR2 sequences are LGHDT and YNNKEL (reference sequence). V shed 3 bases and J 12 bases; nucleotides not matched to a gene: 8. In the original processing: Amplification of reference gene primers provided the estimated nucleated cell counts. The data were produced by immunoSEQ multiplex PCR, yet TCRdb's version contains in-frame clones alone and is incomplete. Clone size and V and J calls were adopted from that table, with D and trimming inferred from the DNA. In the table there are about 240,000 clones, 84% of which are singletons. Input material: peripheral blood. This receptor was obtained from a man aged 45-65 years with acute or convalescent COVID-19. The rearrangement joins TRBV3-1 (or the pseudogene TRBV3-2) to TRBJ2-1; TRBD2 matches 13 bases. The CDR3 DNA reads as TGTGCCAGCAGCCATGGACTAGCGGGAGTGGGTCTGCAGTTCTTC. Translating gives CASSHGLAGVGLQFF.